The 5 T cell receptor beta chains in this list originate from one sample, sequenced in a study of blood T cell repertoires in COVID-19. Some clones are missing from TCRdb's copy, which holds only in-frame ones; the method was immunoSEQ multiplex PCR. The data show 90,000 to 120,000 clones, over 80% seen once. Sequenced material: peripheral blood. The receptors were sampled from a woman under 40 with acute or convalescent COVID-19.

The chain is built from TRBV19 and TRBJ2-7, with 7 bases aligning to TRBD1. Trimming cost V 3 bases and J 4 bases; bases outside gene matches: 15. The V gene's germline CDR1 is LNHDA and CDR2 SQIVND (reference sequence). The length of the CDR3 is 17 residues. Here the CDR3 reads CASSISLQGRSEYEQYF. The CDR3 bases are TGTGCCAGTAGTATCTCCTTACAGGGGCGTTCCGAGTACGAGCAGTACTTC.

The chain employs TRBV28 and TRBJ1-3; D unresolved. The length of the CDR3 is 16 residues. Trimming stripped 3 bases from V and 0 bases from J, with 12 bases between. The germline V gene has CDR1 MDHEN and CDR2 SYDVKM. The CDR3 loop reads CASSFLVSDSGNTIYF. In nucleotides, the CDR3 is TGTGCCAGCAGTTTTCTAGTATCAGACTCTGGAAACACCATATATTTT.

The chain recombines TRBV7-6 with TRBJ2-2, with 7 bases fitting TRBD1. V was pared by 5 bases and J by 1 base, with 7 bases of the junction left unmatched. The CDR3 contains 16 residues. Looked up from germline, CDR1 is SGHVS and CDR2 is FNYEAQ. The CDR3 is CASSRRQGRNTGELFF. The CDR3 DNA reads TGTGCCAGCAGCCGCAGACAGGGACGGAACACCGGGGAGCTGTTTTTT.

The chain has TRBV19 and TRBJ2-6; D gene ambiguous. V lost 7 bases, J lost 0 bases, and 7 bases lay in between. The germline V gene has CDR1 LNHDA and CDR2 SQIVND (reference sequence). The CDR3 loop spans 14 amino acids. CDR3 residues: CASTPGSGANVLTF. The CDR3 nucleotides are TGTGCCAGTACCCCGGGCTCTGGGGCCAACGTCCTGACTTTC.

CDR3 loop: CASCKGTGGPNIQYF. DNA for the CDR3: TGTGCCAGCTGTAAGGGGACAGGGGGCCCAAACATTCAGTACTTC. The chain combines TRBV28 with TRBJ2-4, with 12 bases identical to TRBD1. Unmatched junction bases numbered 8, after V lost 8 bases and J lost 6 bases. Germline V lookup: CDR1 MDHEN, CDR2 SYDVKM. The CDR3 runs to 15 residues. Using reference TRBV28 and TRBJ2-4 for the parts outside the CDR3, the full variable domain is DVKVTQSSRYLVKRTGEKVFLECVQDMDHENMFWYRQDPGLGLRLIYFSYDVKMKEKGDIPEGYSVSREKKERFSLILESASTNQTSMYLCASCKGTGGPNIQYFGAGTRLSVL.